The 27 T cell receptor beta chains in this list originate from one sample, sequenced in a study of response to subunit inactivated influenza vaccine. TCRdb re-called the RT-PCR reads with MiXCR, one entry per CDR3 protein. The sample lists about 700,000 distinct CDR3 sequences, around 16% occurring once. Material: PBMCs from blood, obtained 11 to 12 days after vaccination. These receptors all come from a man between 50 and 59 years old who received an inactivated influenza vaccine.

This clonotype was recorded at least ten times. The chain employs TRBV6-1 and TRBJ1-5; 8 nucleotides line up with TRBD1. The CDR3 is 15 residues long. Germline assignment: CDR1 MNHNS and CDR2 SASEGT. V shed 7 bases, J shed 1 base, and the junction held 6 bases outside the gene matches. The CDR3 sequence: CASTGQGPSNQPQHF. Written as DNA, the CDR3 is TGTGCCAGCACCGGACAGGGTCCCAGCAATCAGCCCCAGCATTTT.

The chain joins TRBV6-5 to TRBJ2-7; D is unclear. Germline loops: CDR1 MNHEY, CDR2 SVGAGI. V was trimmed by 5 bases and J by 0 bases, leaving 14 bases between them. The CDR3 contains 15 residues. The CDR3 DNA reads TGTGCCAGCAGTACCCGACCGCATTACTCCTACGAGCAGTACTTC. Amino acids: CASSTRPHYSYEQYF.

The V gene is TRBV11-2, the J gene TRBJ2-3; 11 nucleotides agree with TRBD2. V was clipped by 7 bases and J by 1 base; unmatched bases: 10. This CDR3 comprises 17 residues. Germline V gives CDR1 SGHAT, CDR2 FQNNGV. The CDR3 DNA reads TGTGCCAGCAAGTCGACTAGCGGGGCGGACGGCACAGATACGCAGTATTTT. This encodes CASKSTSGADGTDTQYF.

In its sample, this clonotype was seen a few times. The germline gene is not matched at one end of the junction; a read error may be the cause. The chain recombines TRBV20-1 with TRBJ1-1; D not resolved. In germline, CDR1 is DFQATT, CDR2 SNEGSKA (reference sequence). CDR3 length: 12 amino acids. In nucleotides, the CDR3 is TGCAGTGCTAGTTTGCGGTACACTGAAGTTTTCTTT. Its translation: CSASLRYTEVFF.

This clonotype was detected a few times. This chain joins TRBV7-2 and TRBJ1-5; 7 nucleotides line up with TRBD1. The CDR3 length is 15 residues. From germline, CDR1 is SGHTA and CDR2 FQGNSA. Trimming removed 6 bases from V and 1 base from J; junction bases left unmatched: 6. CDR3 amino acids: CASRGDRASNQPQHF. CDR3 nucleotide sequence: TGTGCCAGCAGGGGGGACAGAGCGAGCAATCAGCCCCAGCATTTT. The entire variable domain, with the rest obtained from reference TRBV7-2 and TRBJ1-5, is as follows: GAGVSQSPSNKVTEKGKDVELRCDPISGHTALYWYRQSLGQGLEFLIYFQGNSAPDKSGLPSDRFSAERTGGSVSTLTIQRTQQEDSAVYLCASRGDRASNQPQHFGDGTRLSIL.

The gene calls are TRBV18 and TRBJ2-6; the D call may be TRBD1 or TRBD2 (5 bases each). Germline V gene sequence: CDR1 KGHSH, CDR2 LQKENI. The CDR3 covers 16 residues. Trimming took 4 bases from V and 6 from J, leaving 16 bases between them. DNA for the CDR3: TGTGCCAGCTCACGGGCCCAGGGAGTTGAGGCCAACGTCCTGACTTTC. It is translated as CASSRAQGVEANVLTF.

As DNA, the CDR3 is TGTGCCAGCATCCTTGGGGCAGGATCTCGCTATGGCTACACCTTC. Its protein is CASILGAGSRYGYTF. J is TRBJ1-2 and V is TRBV7-2; D possibly corresponds to TRBD1 (5 bases). The CDR3 runs to 15 residues. V lost 7 bases and J lost 4, with 19 bases in between. The germline V gene encodes CDR1 SGHTA and CDR2 FQGNSA.

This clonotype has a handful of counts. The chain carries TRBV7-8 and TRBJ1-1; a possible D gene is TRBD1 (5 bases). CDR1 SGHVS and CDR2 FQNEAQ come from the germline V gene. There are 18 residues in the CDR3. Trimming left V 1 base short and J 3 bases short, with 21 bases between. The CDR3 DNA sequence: TGTGCCAGCAGCTTAGTTTTGGGACTCTCCCGGGGAGACACTGAAGCTTTCTTT. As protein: CASSLVLGLSRGDTEAFF.

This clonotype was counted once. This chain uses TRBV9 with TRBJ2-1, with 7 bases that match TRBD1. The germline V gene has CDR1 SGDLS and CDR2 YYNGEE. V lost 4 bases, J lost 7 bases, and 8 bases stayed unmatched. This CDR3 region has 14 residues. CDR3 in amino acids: CASSYRDRKNEQFF. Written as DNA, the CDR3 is TGTGCCAGCAGCTACCGGGACAGAAAGAATGAGCAGTTCTTC.

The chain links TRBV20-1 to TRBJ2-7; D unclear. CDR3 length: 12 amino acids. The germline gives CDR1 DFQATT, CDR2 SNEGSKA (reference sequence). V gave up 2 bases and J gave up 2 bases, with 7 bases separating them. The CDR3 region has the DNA TGCAGTGCTAGACTGCCCCCCTACGAGCAGTACTTC. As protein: CSARLPPYEQYF.

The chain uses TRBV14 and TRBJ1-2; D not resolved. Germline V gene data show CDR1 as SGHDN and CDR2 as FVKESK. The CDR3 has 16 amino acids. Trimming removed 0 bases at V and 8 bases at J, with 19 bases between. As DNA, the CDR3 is TGTGCCAGCAGCCAAGATCGGGGAATAAGCGGGAGCGGCTACACCTTC. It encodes CASSQDRGISGSGYTF.

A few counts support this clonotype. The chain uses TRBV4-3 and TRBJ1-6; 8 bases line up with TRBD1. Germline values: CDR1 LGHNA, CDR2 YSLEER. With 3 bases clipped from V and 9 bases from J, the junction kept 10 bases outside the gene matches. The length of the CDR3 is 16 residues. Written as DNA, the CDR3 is TGCGCCAGCAGCCAGGACTCCAGGGGGCTTGGTTCACCCCTCCACTTT. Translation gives CASSQDSRGLGSPLHF.

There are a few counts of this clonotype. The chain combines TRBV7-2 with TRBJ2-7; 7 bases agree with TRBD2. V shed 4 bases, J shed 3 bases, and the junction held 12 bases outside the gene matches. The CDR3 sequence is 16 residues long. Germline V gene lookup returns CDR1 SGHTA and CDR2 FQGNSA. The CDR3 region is CASSYPFGTNNYEQYF. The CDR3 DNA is TGTGCCAGCAGCTACCCCTTCGGGACTAACAACTACGAGCAGTACTTC. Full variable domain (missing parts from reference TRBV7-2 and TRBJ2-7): GAGVSQSPSNKVTEKGKDVELRCDPISGHTALYWYRQSLGQGLEFLIYFQGNSAPDKSGLPSDRFSAERTGGSVSTLTIQRTQQEDSAVYLCASSYPFGTNNYEQYFGPGTRLTVT.

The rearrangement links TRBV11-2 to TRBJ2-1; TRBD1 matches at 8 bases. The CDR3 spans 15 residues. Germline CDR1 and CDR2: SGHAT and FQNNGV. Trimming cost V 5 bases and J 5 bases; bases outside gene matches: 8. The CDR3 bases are TGTGCCAGCAGCACTTGGACAGGGAAAAACAATGAGCAGTTCTTC. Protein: CASSTWTGKNNEQFF. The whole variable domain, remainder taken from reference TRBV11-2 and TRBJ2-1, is EAGVAQSPRYKIIEKRQSVAFWCNPISGHATLYWYQQILGQGPKLLIQFQNNGVVDDSQLPKDRFSAERLKGVDSTLKIQPAKLEDSAVYLCASSTWTGKNNEQFFGPGTRLTVL.

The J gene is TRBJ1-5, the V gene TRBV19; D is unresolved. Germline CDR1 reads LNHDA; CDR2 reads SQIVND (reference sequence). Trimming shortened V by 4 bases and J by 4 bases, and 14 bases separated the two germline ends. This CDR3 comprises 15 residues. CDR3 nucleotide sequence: TGTGCCAGTAGTACGCGGGGTAGTGGAAATCAGCCCCAGCATTTT. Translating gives CASSTRGSGNQPQHF.

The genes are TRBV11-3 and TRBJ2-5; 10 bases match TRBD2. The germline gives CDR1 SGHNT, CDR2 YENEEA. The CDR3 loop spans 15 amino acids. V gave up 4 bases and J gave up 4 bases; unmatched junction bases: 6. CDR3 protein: CASSSSGRSRETQYF. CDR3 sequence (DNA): TGTGCCAGCAGCTCTAGCGGGAGATCCAGAGAGACCCAGTACTTC.

The CDR3 DNA is TGCAGAGTCCGAACTCTAAATGAAAAACTGTTTTTT. Translated, it gives CRVRTLNEKLFF. This chain links TRBV20-1 with TRBJ1-4; D not resolved. The germline CDR1 and CDR2 sequences are DFQATT and SNEGSKA (reference sequence). CDR3 length: 12 amino acids.

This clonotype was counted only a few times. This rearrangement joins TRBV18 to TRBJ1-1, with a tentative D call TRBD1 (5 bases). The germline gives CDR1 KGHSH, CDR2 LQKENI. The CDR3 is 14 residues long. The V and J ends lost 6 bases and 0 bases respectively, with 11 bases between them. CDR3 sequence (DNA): TGTGCCAGCTCTTCGGGGCGAGTGAACACTGAAGCTTTCTTT. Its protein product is CASSSGRVNTEAFF.

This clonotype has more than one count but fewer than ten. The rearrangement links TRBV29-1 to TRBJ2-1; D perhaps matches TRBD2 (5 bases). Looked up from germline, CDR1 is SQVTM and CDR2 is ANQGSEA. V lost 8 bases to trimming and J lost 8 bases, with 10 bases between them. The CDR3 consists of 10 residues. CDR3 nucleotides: TGCAGCTGGAGGCCCGATGAGCAGTTCTTC. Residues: CSWRPDEQFF.

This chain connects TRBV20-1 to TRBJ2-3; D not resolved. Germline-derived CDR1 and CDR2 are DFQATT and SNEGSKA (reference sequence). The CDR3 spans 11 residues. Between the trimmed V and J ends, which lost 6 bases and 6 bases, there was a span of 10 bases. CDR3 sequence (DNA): TGCAGTGCAAAGCCGGAGGATACGCAGTATTTT. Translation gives CSAKPEDTQYF.

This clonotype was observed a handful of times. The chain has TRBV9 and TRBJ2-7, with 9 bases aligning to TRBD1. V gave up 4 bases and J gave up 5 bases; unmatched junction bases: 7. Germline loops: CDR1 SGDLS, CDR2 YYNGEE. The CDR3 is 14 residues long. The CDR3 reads CASSPGQGGHEQYF. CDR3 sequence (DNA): TGTGCCAGCAGCCCGGGACAGGGTGGCCACGAGCAGTACTTC.

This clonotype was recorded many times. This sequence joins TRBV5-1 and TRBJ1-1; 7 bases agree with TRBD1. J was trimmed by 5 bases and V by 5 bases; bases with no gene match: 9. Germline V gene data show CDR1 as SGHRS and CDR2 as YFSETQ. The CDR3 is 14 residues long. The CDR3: CASSRTGSGTEAFF. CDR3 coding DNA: TGCGCCAGCAGTCGGACAGGTTCGGGGACTGAAGCTTTCTTT.

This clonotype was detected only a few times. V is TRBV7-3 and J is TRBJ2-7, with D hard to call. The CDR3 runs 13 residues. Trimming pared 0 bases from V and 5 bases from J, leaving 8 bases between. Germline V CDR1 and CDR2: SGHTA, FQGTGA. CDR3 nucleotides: TGTGCCAGCAGCTTAACCAGGTCCGACGAGCAGTACTTC. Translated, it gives CASSLTRSDEQYF. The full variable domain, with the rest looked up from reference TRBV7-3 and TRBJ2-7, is GAGVSQTPSNKVTEKGKYVELRCDPISGHTALYWYRQSLGQGPEFLIYFQGTGAADDSGLPNDRFFAVRPEGSVSTLKIQRTERGDSAVYLCASSLTRSDEQYFGPGTRLTVT.

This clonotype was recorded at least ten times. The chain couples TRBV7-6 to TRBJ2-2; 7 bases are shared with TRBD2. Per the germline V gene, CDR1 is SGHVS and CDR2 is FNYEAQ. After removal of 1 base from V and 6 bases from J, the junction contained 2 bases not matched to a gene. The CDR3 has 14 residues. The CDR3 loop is CASSLELASGELFF. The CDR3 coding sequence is TGTGCCAGCAGCTTAGAACTAGCGTCCGGGGAGCTGTTTTTT.

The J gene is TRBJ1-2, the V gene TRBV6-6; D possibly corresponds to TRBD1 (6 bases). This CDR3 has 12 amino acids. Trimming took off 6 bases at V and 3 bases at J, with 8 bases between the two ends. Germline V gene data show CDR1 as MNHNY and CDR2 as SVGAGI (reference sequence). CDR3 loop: CASSRQDYGYTF. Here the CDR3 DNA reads TGTGCCAGCAGCCGACAGGACTATGGCTACACCTTC.

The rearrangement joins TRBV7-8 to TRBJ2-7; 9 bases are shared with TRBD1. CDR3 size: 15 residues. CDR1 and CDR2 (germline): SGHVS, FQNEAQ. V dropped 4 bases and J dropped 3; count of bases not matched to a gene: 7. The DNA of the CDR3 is TGTGCCAGCAGCTCAGCGGGACAGGGAAACTACGAGCAGTACTTC. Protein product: CASSSAGQGNYEQYF.

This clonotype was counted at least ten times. The CDR3 DNA follows: TGTGCCAGCAGCTTATACTCGCGGGGAACGATCAACCAAGAGACCCAGTACTTC. It codes for CASSLYSRGTINQETQYF. The chain has TRBV11-2 and TRBJ2-5, with D maybe TRBD2 (6 bases). Germline V lookup: CDR1 SGHAT, CDR2 FQNNGV. With 2 bases removed from V and 0 bases from J, the gap between germline ends came to 19 bases. The CDR3 is 18 amino acids.